The 26 T cell receptor beta chains given below trace back to one sample, sequenced in a study of blood T cell repertoires in COVID-19. Some clones are missing from TCRdb's copy, which holds only in-frame ones; the method was immunoSEQ multiplex PCR. The repertoire holds some 410,000 clones, with 88% as singletons. The sequencing input was PBMCs or T cells enriched from blood (not recorded which). These receptors all stem from a woman under 40 with acute COVID-19.

The chain joins TRBV5-5 to TRBJ1-5, with D perhaps TRBD1 (5 bases). The germline gives CDR1 SGHKS, CDR2 YYEKEE (reference sequence). CDR3 size: 15 residues. The germline V and J ends were trimmed by 4 bases and 0 bases, with 11 bases remaining between them. The CDR3 loop reads CASSRTLHSNQPQHF. CDR3 in DNA: TGTGCCAGCAGCCGGACATTGCATAGCAATCAGCCCCAGCATTTT.

Of note for this clone: Other DNA sequences from this sample encode an identical CDR3 as well. The CDR3 sequence: CASSPGADTQYF. DNA for the CDR3: TGTGCCAGCTCACCAGGAGCAGATACGCAGTATTTT. The rearrangement joins TRBV18 to TRBJ2-3, with D uncertain. This CDR3 is built from 12 residues. The germline V and J ends were trimmed by 2 bases and 4 bases, with 4 bases remaining between them. From germline, CDR1 is KGHSH and CDR2 LQKENI.

The chain joins TRBV5-4 to TRBJ1-1; 8 nucleotides line up with TRBD1. Per germline, CDR1 SGHNT and CDR2 YYREEE (reference sequence). This CDR3 contains 15 residues. The J segment lost 4 bases and the V segment lost 0 bases, leaving 5 bases of the junction unmatched. The CDR3 reads CASSLAGQGTTEAFF. CDR3 nucleotides: TGTGCCAGCAGCTTGGCCGGACAGGGCACCACTGAAGCTTTCTTT.

The rearrangement joins TRBV29-1 to TRBJ2-2; 9 nucleotides line up with TRBD1. J lost 0 bases, V lost 4 bases, and 9 bases had no gene match. Germline values: CDR1 SQVTM, CDR2 ANQGSEA. The CDR3 has 17 amino acids. Here the CDR3 reads CSVATSRTGANTGELFF. The CDR3 DNA is TGCAGCGTTGCAACGTCGAGGACAGGGGCGAACACCGGGGAGCTGTTTTTT.

This chain joins TRBV9 and TRBJ1-2; 9 bases are shared with TRBD1. Trimming removed 3 bases from V and 0 bases from J; junction bases left unmatched: 3. CDR1 SGDLS and CDR2 YYNGEE come from the germline V gene. There are 15 residues in the CDR3. The CDR3 sequence: CASSARQGANYGYTF. The CDR3 region has the DNA TGTGCCAGCAGCGCCCGACAGGGGGCTAACTATGGCTACACCTTC.

The V and J genes are TRBV7-2 and TRBJ2-1, with 10 bases that match TRBD2. CDR1 SGHTA and CDR2 FQGNSA come from the germline V gene. CDR3 length equals 17 residues. The J segment lost 3 bases and the V segment lost 5 bases, leaving 10 bases of the junction unmatched. CDR3 sequence: CASSPSGLAGVYNEQFF. CDR3 sequence (DNA): TGTGCCAGCAGCCCCAGTGGGCTAGCGGGGGTCTACAATGAGCAGTTCTTC.

This clone was observed a single time. V usage is TRBV2 and J usage is TRBJ1-2; unclear D gene. Germline values: CDR1 SNHLY, CDR2 FYNNEI. The CDR3 is 15 amino acids. V was pared by 6 bases and J by 4 bases, with 18 bases between. In DNA, the CDR3 is TGTGCCAGCAGGGCGGGTGGCGGGGTCATCTATGGCTACACCTTC. It codes for CASRAGGGVIYGYTF.

The rearrangement joins TRBV27 to TRBJ1-6, with no clear D. The germline V gene encodes CDR1 MNHEY and CDR2 SMNVEV (reference sequence). The CDR3 loop spans 13 amino acids. Trimming took off 3 bases at V and 10 bases at J, with 10 bases between the two ends. The CDR3 protein is CASSFVPESPLHF. In DNA form, the CDR3 reads TGTGCCAGCAGTTTCGTACCGGAGTCACCCCTCCACTTT.

The chain combines TRBV4-3 with TRBJ1-6; no firm D call. Trimming left V 2 bases short and J 10 bases short, with 9 bases between. The germline V gene has CDR1 LGHNA and CDR2 YSLEER. This CDR3 region has 13 residues. The CDR3 sequence: CASSQLRESPLHF. The CDR3 coding sequence is TGCGCCAGCAGCCAATTGAGGGAATCACCCCTCCACTTT.

This chain connects TRBV19 to TRBJ2-7, with D tentatively TRBD1 (6 bases). In germline, CDR1 is LNHDA, CDR2 SQIVND (reference sequence). Trimming removed 10 bases at V and 1 base at J, with 17 bases between. The CDR3 loop spans 14 amino acids. The CDR3 DNA reads TGTGCCACCGGACGGGGCAGGGGTTCCTACGAGCAGTACTTC. The encoded protein is CATGRGRGSYEQYF.

The chain links TRBV11-1 to TRBJ2-7; D possibly corresponds to TRBD2 (5 bases). The CDR3 runs 17 residues. From germline, CDR1 is SGHAT and CDR2 FQDESV (reference sequence). The V end lost 0 bases, the J end lost 4 bases, and 19 bases lay between the germline ends. The CDR3 region has the DNA TGTGCCAGCAGCTTAGCGCTTGCTCACCCGGGGAGATACGAGCAGTACTTC. It specifies CASSLALAHPGRYEQYF.

This chain links TRBV6-5 with TRBJ2-7; 14 bases match TRBD2. This CDR3 is built from 15 residues. The germline gives CDR1 MNHEY, CDR2 SVGAGI. Germline trimming cut 6 bases from V and 5 bases from J; bases unmatched to any gene: 6. The CDR3 bases are TGTGCCAGCAGCCCGACTAGCGGGGGGGCCCACGAGCAGTACTTC. Translating gives CASSPTSGGAHEQYF.

This clone occurred once. This rearrangement joins TRBV10-2 to TRBJ1-4, with 8 bases lining up with TRBD1. Losses at the gene ends were 6 bases for V and 8 bases for J; bases not matched to a gene: 5. Germline V gene sequence: CDR1 WSHSY, CDR2 SAAADI. The CDR3 covers 13 residues. The CDR3 region has the DNA TGCGCCAGCAGACGGGACAGGATAGAAAAACTGTTTTTT. It codes for CASRRDRIEKLFF.

The V gene is TRBV25-1, the J gene TRBJ2-5; D is perhaps TRBD2 (6 bases). The ends were cut back, 2 bases at V and 4 bases at J, with 8 bases in the middle. CDR3 size: 13 residues. Germline CDR1 reads MGHDK; CDR2 reads SYGVNS. The CDR3 loop is CASSEGGRETQYF. The CDR3 nucleotides read TGTGCCAGCAGTGAAGGGGGGAGAGAGACCCAGTACTTC.

The chain joins TRBV5-1 to TRBJ2-1, with D possibly TRBD1 on 5 matching bases. CDR3 length: 14 residues. Trimming removed 6 bases from V and 0 bases from J, with 10 bases in between. The germline V gene encodes CDR1 SGHRS and CDR2 YFSETQ. The CDR3 loop is CASNRQSSYNEQFF. DNA for the CDR3: TGCGCCAGCAATCGACAGAGCTCCTACAATGAGCAGTTCTTC.

V and J are TRBV15 and TRBJ2-7; D possibly corresponds to TRBD1 (5 bases). Trimming pared 3 bases from V and 3 bases from J, leaving 15 bases between. CDR3 length: 15 residues. Germline-derived CDR1 and CDR2 are LNHNV and YYDKDF (reference sequence). CDR3 in amino acids: CATSRGRGTYYEQYF. CDR3 DNA: TGTGCCACCAGCAGGGGAAGGGGTACGTACTACGAGCAGTACTTC.

The chain is built from TRBV2 and TRBJ2-6, with a weak D call TRBD1 (5 bases). Germline-derived CDR1 and CDR2 are SNHLY and FYNNEI. The length of the CDR3 is 15 residues. Trimming pared 3 bases from V and 6 bases from J, leaving 12 bases between. The CDR3 is CASSEGRLVANVLTF. In nucleotides, the CDR3 is TGTGCCAGCAGTGAGGGGCGTCTAGTGGCCAACGTCCTGACTTTC.

This clone appeared once. CDR3 nucleotides: TGCGCCAGCAGTGATCAGGGGAGTCTCTACGAGCAGTACTTC. Translation: CASSDQGSLYEQYF. The chain joins TRBV10-1 to TRBJ2-7; perhaps TRBD1 as D (6 bases). V lost 3 bases and J 3 bases, leaving 12 bases between the germline ends. Germline CDR1 WNHNN, CDR2 SYGVQD (reference sequence). The CDR3 is made up of 14 amino acids.

This clone occurred a few times. The rearrangement uses TRBV15 and TRBJ1-2; no clear D. Looked up from germline, CDR1 is LNHNV and CDR2 is YYDKDF (reference sequence). CDR3 size: 15 residues. The V gene lost 0 bases and the J gene lost 5 bases, with 13 bases spanning the gap. The CDR3 sequence: CATSRDFSSFYGYTF. Here the CDR3 DNA reads TGTGCCACCAGCAGAGATTTTAGCAGCTTTTATGGCTACACCTTC.

The chain recombines TRBV18 with TRBJ1-5; D unclear. The CDR3 spans 16 residues. Trimming took off 1 base at V and 0 bases at J, with 10 bases between the two ends. CDR1 and CDR2 from the germline V gene are KGHSH and LQKENI. The CDR3 coding sequence is TGTGCCAGCTCACCACGGGGAGTGGATAGCAATCAGCCCCAGCATTTT. It translates to CASSPRGVDSNQPQHF.

The rearrangement joins TRBV19 to TRBJ1-5; D not certain. V lost 6 bases, J lost 4 bases, and 13 bases lay in between. Germline lookup yields CDR1 LNHDA and CDR2 SQIVND (reference sequence). This CDR3 comprises 14 residues. CDR3 coding DNA: TGTGCCAGTAGCACTCCGGACTCGAATCAGCCCCAGCATTTT. Protein sequence: CASSTPDSNQPQHF.

The chain recombines TRBV4-1 with TRBJ1-6, with 7 bases lining up with TRBD1. The CDR3 has 13 amino acids. Trimming removed 0 bases from V and 13 bases from J; junction bases left unmatched: 3. Germline-derived CDR1 and CDR2 are MGHRA and YSYEKL. As DNA, the CDR3 is TGCGCCAGCAGCCAAGACCCCAGGGGGCCCCTCCACTTT. It is translated as CASSQDPRGPLHF.

V is TRBV7-9 and J is TRBJ2-1, with TRBD1 matching 9 bases. The germline V gene encodes CDR1 SEHNR and CDR2 FQNEAQ (reference sequence). The CDR3 covers 16 residues. The V and J ends lost 8 bases and 6 bases, in that order; junction bases with no gene match: 14. The CDR3 spells CASCKQGAYGCNEQFF. The CDR3 DNA reads as TGTGCCAGCTGCAAACAGGGGGCCTATGGATGCAATGAGCAGTTCTTC.

V is TRBV7-3 and J is TRBJ1-5; D is possibly TRBD1 (5 bases). V was clipped by 8 bases and J by 5 bases, with 10 bases between them. The CDR3 length is 12 residues. CDR1 and CDR2 from the germline V gene are SGHTA and FQGTGA. Here the CDR3 DNA reads TGTGCCAGCGACAGAGACTATCAGCCCCAGCATTTT. It translates to CASDRDYQPQHF.

This sequence joins TRBV6-5 and TRBJ1-1; 9 positions match TRBD1. Trimming at V came to 6 bases and at J to 1 base, leaving 3 bases not matched to a gene. Germline V gives CDR1 MNHEY, CDR2 SVGAGI. The CDR3 consists of 14 residues. CDR3 region: CASSPGQGNTEAFF. DNA for the CDR3: TGTGCCAGCAGCCCGGGACAGGGGAACACTGAAGCTTTCTTT.

CDR3 nucleotide sequence: TGTGCTAGTGGTTATCGAGGCAATGAGCAGTTCTTC. Protein product: CASGYRGNEQFF. This chain links TRBV12-5 with TRBJ2-1; D is unresolved. Germline V gene sequence: CDR1 LGHNT, CDR2 FRNRAP. Trimming removed 4 bases from V and 6 bases from J, with 7 bases in between. This CDR3 has 12 amino acids.